This is a list of T cell receptor beta chains from one sample in a study of T cell responses to AZD1222 COVID-19 vaccine. The protocol was immunoSEQ multiplex PCR, while the TCRdb copy is restricted to in-frame clones and leaves out a portion. The repertoire holds 120,000 to 150,000 clones, with about 81% as singletons. The sample was peripheral blood, taken on day 0 of MenACWY control vaccination. These receptors all stem from an adult in good health. Both conserved end residues are part of each CDR3. The D gene is left open where the match is weak.

D gene	V gene	J gene	CDR3 DNA	CDR3 protein
NA	TRBV10-2	TRBJ2-3	TGCGCCAGCAGTGAGTACGGAGTTACCGGGGGACTCCGAGATACGCAGTATTTT	CASSEYGVTGGLRDTQYF
NA	TRBV2	TRBJ1-1	TGTGCCAGCCGGCGTGACATGAACACTGAAGCTTTCTTT	CASRRDMNTEAFF
TRBD2	TRBV2	TRBJ2-3	TGTGCCAGCAGCCCTGGTGCGGGGGGGCCGGGTACGCAGTATTTT	CASSPGAGGPGTQYF
NA	TRBV10-2	TRBJ1-1	TGCGCCAGCAGTGGGGGAGGCACTGAAGCTTTCTTT	CASSGGGTEAFF
NA	TRBV7-9	TRBJ2-3	TGTGCCAGCTCCGGTCGGGGTTATACGCAGTATTTT	CASSGRGYTQYF
NA	TRBV7-2	TRBJ2-7	TGTGCCAGCAGCTTATCCAGGGTCGAGCAGTACTTC	CASSLSRVEQYF
TRBD1	TRBV30	TRBJ1-6	TGTGCCTGGAGCGGACAGGATTCACCCCTCCACTTT	CAWSGQDSPLHF
NA	TRBV3-1/TRBV3-2	TRBJ2-3	TGTGCCAGCAGCCAGGCCGACACAGATACGCAGTATTTT	CASSQADTDTQYF
TRBD1	TRBV19	TRBJ1-1	TGTGCCAGTAGTTCCACAGGGGACACTGAAGCTTTCTTT	CASSSTGDTEAFF
TRBD2	TRBV5-1	TRBJ2-7	TGCGCCAGCAGCTCCCGACTAGCAGACGAGCAGTACTTC	CASSSRLADEQYF
TRBD1	TRBV28	TRBJ2-3	TGTGCCAGCAGTTTATTGTATAGGGGGCCCGGGACAGATACGCAGTATTTT	CASSLLYRGPGTDTQYF
NA	TRBV9	TRBJ2-5	TGTGCCAGCAGCGTAGATGAGAGGACCCAGTACTTC	CASSVDERTQYF
TRBD1	TRBV7-2	TRBJ1-4	TGTGCCAGCAGCTTAGCTTCCGGGACAGTTAATGAAAAACTGTTTTTT	CASSLASGTVNEKLFF
NA	TRBV2	TRBJ2-5	TGTGCCAGCACGGACGGGGGAGTTGGGCAAGAGACCCAGTACTTC	CASTDGGVGQETQYF